A single sample gave rise to the 29 T cell receptor beta chains below, sequenced in a study of blood T cells in healthy people across ages. The use of a sample-barcoded 5' primer and a J-beta primer mix characterized a second PCR of about 7 to 12 cycles. MiXCR, run by TCRdb on the 5' RACE reads, gives a single entry per CDR3 protein. The sample lists 800,000 to 950,000 distinct CDR3 sequences; roughly 35% were seen once. The sequencing input was blood. The receptors shown here come from a man aged 18 to 35 in good health.

This clonotype was counted a few times. V and J are TRBV7-2 and TRBJ2-1; 11 bases are shared with TRBD2. Per germline, CDR1 SGHTA and CDR2 FQGNSA. The CDR3 sequence is 15 residues long. The junction had 2 bases not matched to a gene; V was cut back by 5 bases and J by 2 bases. The chain's CDR3 is CASSGSGGAYNEQFF. The DNA for the CDR3 is TGTGCCAGCAGCGGTAGCGGGGGGGCCTACAATGAGCAGTTCTTC.

The V call is TRBV12-3 or TRBV12-4, the J call TRBJ2-1; D assignment may be TRBD1 or TRBD2 (5 bases each). V was trimmed by 6 bases and J by 1 base, leaving 13 bases between them. CDR3 length equals 15 residues. CDR3 loop: CASREGQVSYNEQFF. The CDR3 region has the DNA TGTGCCAGCAGAGAGGGGCAAGTTTCCTACAATGAGCAGTTCTTC.

The V call is TRBV29-1, the J call TRBJ1-1; D might be TRBD1 (5 bases). The germline gives CDR1 SQVTM, CDR2 ANQGSEA. CDR3 size: 13 residues. Trimming took off 2 bases at V and 1 base at J, with 8 bases between the two ends. CDR3 loop: CSVEQGPNTEAFF. CDR3 bases: TGCAGCGTTGAACAGGGCCCGAACACTGAAGCTTTCTTT.

The chain recombines TRBV29-1 with TRBJ2-5; D is perhaps TRBD2 (6 bases). With 6 bases removed from V and 2 bases from J, the gap between germline ends came to 19 bases. This CDR3 is 15 amino acids long. Germline V gives CDR1 SQVTM, CDR2 ANQGSEA. For the CDR3, the DNA is TGCAGCGTCCCGATTTACGGGAGATCACAAGAGACCCAGTACTTC. This codes for CSVPIYGRSQETQYF.

The sample holds a few counts of this clonotype. The chain recombines TRBV7-9 with TRBJ1-2; D might be TRBD1 (5 bases). The CDR3 totals 15 residues. Germline CDR1 and CDR2: SEHNR and FQNEAQ (reference sequence). Deletions cut 4 bases from V and 5 bases from J, with 17 bases between. CDR3 nucleotide sequence: TGTGCCAGCAGCTCAAGGGGCGGGGTCCGTTATGGCTACACCTTC. Encoded protein: CASSSRGGVRYGYTF. Full variable domain (remainder filled in from reference TRBV7-9 and TRBJ1-2): DTGVSQNPRHKITKRGQNVTFRCDPISEHNRLYWYRQTLGQGPEFLTYFQNEAQLEKSRLLSDRFSAERPKGSFSTLEIQRTEQGDSAMYLCASSSRGGVRYGYTFGSGTRLTVV.

This clonotype was counted many times. J is TRBJ1-2 and V is TRBV12-3 or TRBV12-4, with TRBD1 matching over 8 bases. The CDR3 length is 14 residues. The trim removed 5 bases at V and 4 bases at J, leaving 6 bases unmatched. The CDR3 loop reads CASSDRGGSYGYTF. As DNA, the CDR3 is TGTGCCAGCAGTGACAGGGGAGGGAGCTATGGCTACACCTTC.

A remark on this clonotype: Being one base from a much bigger clone, this may be a read error. This chain uses TRBV6-5 with TRBJ2-3, with D perhaps being TRBD1 or TRBD2 (5 bases each). The CDR3 has 15 residues. CDR1 MNHEY and CDR2 SVGAGI come from the germline V gene. CDR3 sequence (DNA): TGTACCAGCAGTTACTATGGGGGAGGCACAGATACGCAGTATTTT. Its translation: CTSSYYGGGTDTQYF.

On this clonotype: It may be a read error: a sequence one base away is much more abundant. The chain links TRBV12-3 or TRBV12-4 to TRBJ2-3; a possible D gene is TRBD1 (5 bases). The CDR3 covers 16 residues. The germline V and J ends were trimmed by 1 base and 6 bases, with 17 bases remaining between them. The CDR3 loop is CASSLDGQGSGDTQYF. The CDR3 DNA follows: TGTGCCAGCAGTTTAGATGGGCAGGGTTCTGGTGATACGCAGTATTTT.

The V and J genes are TRBV12-3 or TRBV12-4 and TRBJ1-1; D unresolved. Trimming took 3 bases from V and 12 from J, leaving 11 bases between them. The CDR3 length is 11 residues. The CDR3 reads CASSLVSLTFF. For the CDR3, the DNA is TGTGCCAGCAGTTTGGTGTCTTTGACTTTCTTT.

Comment on this clonotype: A much more abundant neighbour one base away suggests this may be a read error. The rearrangement links TRBV12-3 or TRBV12-4 to TRBJ2-1; the match to TRBD2 covers 7 bases. V shed 6 bases and J 13 bases; nucleotides not matched to a gene: 15. CDR3 length: 14 amino acids. In nucleotides, the CDR3 is TGTGCCAGCAGCCGCGGTCTAGCGGAAGAGACCCAGTTCTTC. It codes for CASSRGLAEETQFF.

This clonotype was found a few times. The chain joins TRBV13 to TRBJ1-4; D gene unclear. In germline, CDR1 is PRHDT, CDR2 FYEKMQ (reference sequence). V was shortened by 5 bases and J by 0 bases, with 7 bases between the two germline ends. This CDR3 spans 14 amino acids. Here the CDR3 DNA reads TGTGCCAGCAGCAAAGGAGCAACTAATGAAAAACTGTTTTTT. Amino acid sequence: CASSKGATNEKLFF.

This clonotype was counted between two and nine times. This chain connects TRBV12-3 or TRBV12-4 to TRBJ2-1, with D perhaps TRBD1 (5 bases). The ends were cut back, 4 bases at V and 4 bases at J, with 17 bases in the middle. CDR3 length equals 16 residues. The chain's CDR3 is CASSSAQGYHYNEQFF. Here the CDR3 DNA reads TGTGCCAGCAGTTCCGCCCAGGGTTACCATTACAATGAGCAGTTCTTC.

This clonotype was counted ten times or more. The chain recombines TRBV18 with TRBJ2-7; no reliable D call. Looked up from germline, CDR1 is KGHSH and CDR2 is LQKENI. Trimming shortened V by 2 bases and J by 0 bases, and 8 bases separated the two germline ends. This CDR3 has 14 amino acids. The CDR3 region is CASSPARSSYEQYF. CDR3 DNA sequence: TGTGCCAGCTCACCAGCCAGGAGCTCCTACGAGCAGTACTTC.

This clonotype was seen at least ten times. The chain carries TRBV20-1 and TRBJ1-2; maybe TRBD1 (5 bases). This CDR3 is 15 amino acids long. Germline V gives CDR1 DFQATT, CDR2 SNEGSKA (reference sequence). Between the trimmed V and J ends, which lost 3 bases and 4 bases, there was a span of 18 bases. The chain's CDR3 is CSARVAAPDSYGYTF. Here the CDR3 DNA reads TGCAGTGCTAGGGTAGCCGCTCCCGACAGCTATGGCTACACCTTC.

Only a few counts were recorded for this clonotype. This rearrangement joins TRBV7-9 to TRBJ2-5; perhaps TRBD2 as D (5 bases). This CDR3 has 15 amino acids. Germline lookup yields CDR1 SEHNR and CDR2 FQNEAQ (reference sequence). Trimming stripped 0 bases from V and 11 bases from J, with 19 bases between. CDR3 nucleotide sequence: TGTGCCAGCAGCTTAGCGGACCTACTAGGATCGGAGCAGTACTTC. As protein: CASSLADLLGSEQYF.

J is TRBJ1-6 and V is TRBV5-1, with 9 bases that match TRBD1. CDR1 SGHRS and CDR2 YFSETQ come from the germline V gene. The CDR3 length is 16 residues. V shed 1 base and J 8 bases; nucleotides not matched to a gene: 7. DNA for the CDR3: TGCGCCAGCAGCTTGCTTCCGGGACAGGGAGATTCACCCCTCCACTTT. Residues: CASSLLPGQGDSPLHF.

This chain uses TRBV10-3 with TRBJ2-2; D unresolved. V lost 6 bases to trimming and J lost 0 bases, with 14 bases between them. The CDR3 sequence is 16 residues long. The germline V gene encodes CDR1 ENHRY and CDR2 SYGVKD. As DNA, the CDR3 is TGTGCCATCAGCCCCGACGGTGTCGCGAACACCGGGGAGCTGTTTTTT. It specifies CAISPDGVANTGELFF.

The CDR3, as DNA: TGTGCCAGCAGCTTGTTAACTAGCGGTTTGTACCAAGAGACCCAGTTCTTC. Its translation: CASSLLTSGLYQETQFF. This rearrangement joins TRBV5-6 to TRBJ2-5; 8 nucleotides match TRBD2. The J call may be incorrect, as the DNA end agrees better with TRBJ2-1. This CDR3 is built from 17 residues. Germline CDR1 and CDR2: SGHDT and YYEEEE.

This clonotype was recorded a few times. The rearrangement uses TRBV12-3 or TRBV12-4 and TRBJ2-1; D is ambiguous. V gave up 3 bases and J gave up 9 bases, with 12 bases separating them. The CDR3 totals 13 residues. CDR3 loop: CASSLAQRTEQFF. CDR3 DNA sequence: TGTGCCAGCAGTTTGGCCCAAAGGACTGAGCAGTTCTTC.

The V call is TRBV7-2, the J call TRBJ1-1; D is possibly TRBD1 (6 bases). Germline CDR1 SGHTA, CDR2 FQGNSA. This CDR3 region has 13 residues. V was pared by 1 base and J by 8 bases, with 11 bases between. CDR3 sequence (DNA): TGTGCCAGCAGCTTAGACAGGGACCTAGAAGCTTTCTTT. Protein sequence: CASSLDRDLEAFF.

This rearrangement joins TRBV3-1 to TRBJ1-4; no definite D call. V lost 10 bases and J 0 bases, leaving 12 bases between the germline ends. This CDR3 is built from 14 residues. Per germline, CDR1 LGHDT and CDR2 YNNKEL (reference sequence). In nucleotides, the CDR3 is TGTGCCACCACCAGCGGTGCAACTAATGAAAAACTGTTTTTT. This gives the protein CATTSGATNEKLFF.

In this sample, this clonotype turned up many times. CDR3 protein: CSARRGTSGATDTQYF. The CDR3 nucleotides read TGCAGTGCTAGGCGAGGGACTAGCGGGGCTACAGATACGCAGTATTTT. The V call is TRBV20-1, the J call TRBJ2-3; 13 bases align to TRBD2. CDR3 length: 16 amino acids. J was trimmed by 3 bases and V by 3 bases; bases with no gene match: 6. Germline CDR1 and CDR2: DFQATT and SNEGSKA (reference sequence).

The chain carries TRBV6-2 or TRBV6-3 and TRBJ2-5; the D call may be TRBD1 or TRBD2 (5 bases each). This CDR3 spans 14 amino acids. Germline V gene lookup returns CDR1 MNHEY and CDR2 SVGEGT. Trimming took 6 bases from V and 12 from J, leaving 23 bases between them. In DNA, the CDR3 is TGTGCCAGCAGGAAAAATTCCCGGGGCTCTGCCGAGTACTTC. Translated: CASRKNSRGSAEYF.

J is TRBJ2-1 and V is TRBV29-1; D uncertain. Germline lookup yields CDR1 SQVTM and CDR2 ANQGSEA. V lost 2 bases, J lost 0 bases, and 8 bases lay in between. The length of the CDR3 is 14 residues. In DNA form, the CDR3 reads TGCAGCGTTGAACTCAGCGCCTCCTACAATGAGCAGTTCTTC. Translating it yields CSVELSASYNEQFF.

The gene calls are TRBV7-9 and TRBJ1-6; D perhaps matches TRBD1 (5 bases). Trimming shortened V by 5 bases and J by 8 bases, and 19 bases separated the two germline ends. This CDR3 region has 16 residues. Per germline, CDR1 SEHNR and CDR2 FQNEAQ (reference sequence). The CDR3 DNA reads TGTGCCAGCAGCCTCCCCGGCGGAGGGGAGGATTCACCCCTCCACTTT. It yields the protein CASSLPGGGEDSPLHF.

The V call is TRBV15, the J call TRBJ2-1; 7 bases align to TRBD2. Germline lookup yields CDR1 LNHNV and CDR2 YYDKDF (reference sequence). This CDR3 comprises 16 residues. The V segment lost 1 base and the J segment 7 bases; nucleotides outside the gene matches: 10. CDR3 region: CATSRGAGVIYNEQFF. CDR3 in DNA: TGTGCCACCAGCAGAGGGGCGGGAGTAATCTATAATGAGCAGTTCTTC.

The sample holds a few counts of this clonotype. The rearrangement links TRBV12-3 or TRBV12-4 to TRBJ2-1; no firm D call. The V end was cut by 0 bases, the J end by 0 bases, with 9 bases between. CDR3 size: 16 residues. The CDR3 here is CASSLAQTFSYNEQFF. The CDR3 DNA is TGTGCCAGCAGTTTAGCCCAAACTTTCTCCTACAATGAGCAGTTCTTC.

The rearrangement uses TRBV20-1 and TRBJ1-1; D is unclear. V was cut by 6 bases and J by 4 bases, with 12 bases left in between. The CDR3 length is 12 residues. Germline V gene sequence: CDR1 DFQATT, CDR2 SNEGSKA (reference sequence). Written as DNA, the CDR3 is TGCAGTGCACCAGCCCGTGGCACTGAAGCTTTCTTT. Protein sequence: CSAPARGTEAFF.

The V gene is TRBV3-1, the J gene TRBJ2-6, with D possibly called TRBD1 or TRBD2 (5 bases each). This CDR3 has 15 amino acids. V was cut by 4 bases and J by 5 bases, with 12 bases left in between. The germline CDR1 and CDR2 sequences are LGHDT and YNNKEL (reference sequence). In DNA form, the CDR3 reads TGTGCCAGCAGCCGGGACCGCCCCTGGGCCAACGTCCTGACTTTC. It yields the protein CASSRDRPWANVLTF.